This TCR beta chain was documented in a study of T-cell reconstitution after alpha-beta-depleted transplantation in children. This clonotype was seen repeatedly, ten times or more. With V trimmed by 5 bases and J by 5 bases, 9 bases remained unmatched. CDR1 and CDR2 from the germline V gene are SGDLS and YYNGEE. This CDR3 has 15 amino acids. It was with unique molecular identifiers that the TCRbeta library was prepared. A single record per CDR3 protein comes from TCRdb applying MiXCR to the PCR reads. This repertoire shows about 610,000 distinct CDR3 sequences, more than 9% found once; its top ten account for roughly 4%.

The sequences come from PBMCs from the stem cell graft donor, collected from the stem cell graft. The sequence was collected from a human donor who donated a stem cell graft to a child with acute myeloid leukemia. The chain recombines TRBV9 with TRBJ2-2; 7 bases agree with TRBD2. As DNA, the CDR3 is TGTGCCAGCAGTACGGAGCGGGAAGGAACCGGGGAGCTGTTTTTT. This translates into CASSTEREGTGELFF.